This passage covers 7 T cell receptor beta chains from one sample sequenced in a study of blood T cell repertoires in COVID-19. Clones were sequenced by immunoSEQ multiplex PCR, and TCRdb holds only the in-frame ones, with some missing. Here the sample spans about 59,000 clones, 78% being singletons. The sequenced material came from peripheral blood. These receptors were taken from a man older than 75 with acute or convalescent COVID-19.

This clone was observed a few times. This chain links TRBV4-1 with TRBJ2-7; 7 positions match TRBD1. Trimming at V came to 0 bases and at J to 4 bases, leaving 9 bases not matched to a gene. The CDR3 contains 16 residues. Germline CDR1 is MGHRA and CDR2 is YSYEKL. CDR3 nucleotides: TGCGCCAGCAGCCAAGAAGGGGACAGAGGGTTTTACGAGCAGTACTTC. The encoded protein is CASSQEGDRGFYEQYF.

V and J are TRBV6-5 and TRBJ1-2, with 7 bases aligning to TRBD1. This CDR3 region has 13 residues. Germline-derived CDR1 and CDR2 are MNHEY and SVGAGI. Trimming cost V 4 bases and J 4 bases; bases outside gene matches: 3. The CDR3 here is CASSWTGAYGYTF. The CDR3 nucleotides are TGTGCCAGCAGTTGGACAGGAGCCTATGGCTACACCTTC.

The chain links TRBV6-6 to TRBJ2-3; 8 bases line up with TRBD2. The germline V gene has CDR1 MNHNY and CDR2 SVGAGI (reference sequence). This CDR3 region has 15 residues. Trimming took 1 base from V and 4 from J; bases not matched to a gene: 4. The CDR3 DNA reads as TGTGCCAGCAGTTACTTGGGACTAGTCTCAGATACGCAGTATTTT. It encodes CASSYLGLVSDTQYF.

This clone was found a few times. The CDR3 here is CATSALAGPLGTGELFF. CDR3 bases: TGTGCCACCAGTGCCTTAGCGGGACCTTTGGGGACCGGGGAGCTGTTTTTT. This chain uses TRBV24-1 with TRBJ2-2, with TRBD2 matching 8 bases. V shed 5 bases and J 5 bases; nucleotides not matched to a gene: 12. The CDR3 is 17 amino acids. CDR1 and CDR2 from the germline V gene are KGHDR and SFDVKD.

The CDR3 sequence: CSASHPGQGRGNTEAFF. The DNA for the CDR3 is TGCAGTGCTAGTCATCCGGGACAGGGAAGGGGGAACACTGAAGCTTTCTTT. The rearrangement links TRBV20-1 to TRBJ1-1; TRBD1 matches 9 bases. This CDR3 spans 17 amino acids. Trimming took 3 bases from V and 1 from J; bases not matched to a gene: 12. The germline V gene has CDR1 DFQATT and CDR2 SNEGSKA (reference sequence).

The V gene is TRBV5-1, the J gene TRBJ2-3, with D tentatively TRBD1 (5 bases). Germline values: CDR1 SGHRS, CDR2 YFSETQ. V lost 4 bases to trimming and J lost 2 bases, with 11 bases between them. This CDR3 spans 14 amino acids. The CDR3 bases are TGCGCCAGCAGCATCCCGACAGACACAGATACGCAGTATTTT. Its translation: CASSIPTDTDTQYF.

The V gene is TRBV24-1, the J gene TRBJ2-2, with TRBD1 matching over 9 bases. The CDR3 length is 16 residues. The V segment lost 5 bases and the J segment 6 bases; nucleotides outside the gene matches: 9. CDR1 and CDR2 (germline): KGHDR, SFDVKD. CDR3 region: CATSGPGTGLSGELFF. The CDR3 bases are TGTGCCACCAGTGGCCCCGGGACAGGGTTATCCGGGGAGCTGTTTTTT.